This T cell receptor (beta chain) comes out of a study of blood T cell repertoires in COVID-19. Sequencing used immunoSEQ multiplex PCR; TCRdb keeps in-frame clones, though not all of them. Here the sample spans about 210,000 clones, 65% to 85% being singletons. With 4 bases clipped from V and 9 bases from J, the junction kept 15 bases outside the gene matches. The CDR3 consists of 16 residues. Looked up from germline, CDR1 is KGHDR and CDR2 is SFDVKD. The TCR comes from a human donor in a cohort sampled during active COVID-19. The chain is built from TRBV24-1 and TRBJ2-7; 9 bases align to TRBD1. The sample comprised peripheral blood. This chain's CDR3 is CATSEARGTGYTRQYF. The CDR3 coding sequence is TGTGCCACCAGTGAGGCTCGCGGGACAGGGTACACACGGCAGTACTTC.